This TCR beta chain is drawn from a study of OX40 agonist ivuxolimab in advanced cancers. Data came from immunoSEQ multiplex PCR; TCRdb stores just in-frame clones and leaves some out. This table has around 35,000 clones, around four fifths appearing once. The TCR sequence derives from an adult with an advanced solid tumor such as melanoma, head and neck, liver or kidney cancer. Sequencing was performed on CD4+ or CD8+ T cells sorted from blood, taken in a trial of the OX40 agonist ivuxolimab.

This CDR3 is CASSERTGMNTEAFF. As DNA, the CDR3 is TGTGCCAGCTCAGAGCGGACGGGAATGAACACTGAAGCTTTCTTT. The chain has TRBV18 and TRBJ1-1; no clear D gene. Between the trimmed V and J ends, which lost 5 bases and 0 bases, there was a span of 13 bases. The CDR3 contains 15 residues. Germline loops: CDR1 KGHSH, CDR2 LQKENI.